The text below deals with one TCR beta chain. What it recognizes is unknown. 13 Jbeta primers and 60 Vbeta primers were used for the PCR. The table came from immunoSEQ multiplex PCR; TCRdb's copy has only in-frame clones and leaves some out. The sample table includes 100,000 to 150,000 clones. The sample is drawn from a study of cytomegalovirus exposure and HLA in healthy donors. About the research overall: A data release that came early held 80 million or so unique TCRs from HLA-typed donors.

V dropped 6 bases and J dropped 2; count of bases not matched to a gene: 5. The CDR3 sequence is 14 residues long. Germline-derived CDR1 and CDR2 are MNHNY and SVGAGI (reference sequence). Overall study results and limits: The listing of fewer than 200 TCR beta chains classed them as cytomegalovirus-associated.

Sequenced material: PBMCs. This receptor was obtained from a man between 18 and 29 years old in good health and CMV-seronegative. The rearrangement links TRBV6-6 to TRBJ1-1; 8 bases are shared with TRBD1. DNA for the CDR3: TGTGCCAGCAGCCCGACAGGGGCTAACACTGAAGCTTTCTTT. Amino acid sequence: CASSPTGANTEAFF.